A single sample is the source of the 12 T cell receptor beta chains below, sequenced in a study of cytomegalovirus exposure and HLA in healthy donors. Primers: 60 Vbeta forward and 13 Jbeta reverse. The repertoire was sequenced with immunoSEQ multiplex PCR; TCRdb's copy has only in-frame clones and lacks some. The data show some 150,000 clones, under 75% seen once. Sequences were obtained from PBMCs. The receptor set was obtained from a woman aged 40 to 50 in good health and CMV-seronegative.

This chain links TRBV5-4 with TRBJ2-3; TRBD1 matches 8 bases. Losses at the gene ends were 4 bases for V and 5 bases for J; bases not matched to a gene: 3. CDR1 is SGHNT and CDR2 is YYREEE in the germline V gene (reference sequence). The CDR3 is 13 amino acids. CDR3 coding DNA: TGTGCCAGCAGCGTTGACAGGGGAGATACGCAGTATTTT. It translates to CASSVDRGDTQYF.

The chain joins TRBV27 to TRBJ1-1; D possibly corresponds to TRBD1 (5 bases). Trimming took 3 bases from V and 0 from J, leaving 14 bases between them. The CDR3 covers 16 residues. CDR1 MNHEY and CDR2 SMNVEV come from the germline V gene (reference sequence). The CDR3 sequence: CASSFLPTAMNTEAFF. The CDR3 bases are TGTGCCAGCAGTTTCTTGCCGACAGCCATGAACACTGAAGCTTTCTTT.

This clone was picked up a small number of times. The rearrangement uses TRBV9 and TRBJ2-6, with 7 bases that match TRBD1. The CDR3 covers 19 residues. The V segment lost 0 bases and the J segment 0 bases; nucleotides outside the gene matches: 9. Germline CDR1 is SGDLS and CDR2 is YYNGEE. The chain's CDR3 is CASSVVPGQSISGANVLTF. In DNA form, the CDR3 reads TGTGCCAGCAGCGTAGTCCCGGGACAGTCAATCTCTGGGGCCAACGTCCTGACTTTC.

In this sample, this clone turned up once. V is TRBV18 and J is TRBJ1-4, with TRBD1 as a possible D gene (6 bases). V lost 6 bases, J lost 6 bases, and 17 bases lay in between. CDR3 length: 15 amino acids. In germline, CDR1 is KGHSH, CDR2 LQKENI. The CDR3 DNA is TGTGCCAGCTCTGCGTTACAGGGTTGGGATGAAAAACTGTTTTTT. Translated, it gives CASSALQGWDEKLFF.

The V call is TRBV10-3, the J call TRBJ2-7, with D perhaps TRBD2 (7 bases). The CDR3 extends over 14 amino acids. V was pared by 7 bases and J by 4 bases, with 17 bases between. CDR1 ENHRY and CDR2 SYGVKD come from the germline V gene. Here the CDR3 DNA reads TGTGCCATCAAGGGGAAGGGGGGGACTTACGAGCAGTACTTC. Its protein product is CAIKGKGGTYEQYF.

J is TRBJ1-4 and V is TRBV6-6; 8 bases agree with TRBD1. V trimming: 4 bases; J trimming: 7 bases; junction bases outside the gene matches: 8. CDR3 length: 15 residues. Germline assignment: CDR1 MNHNY and CDR2 SVGAGI (reference sequence). DNA of the CDR3: TGTGCCAGCAGTTTCACAGGGGGGGGAAGTGAAAAACTGTTTTTT. It translates to CASSFTGGGSEKLFF.

This sequence joins TRBV4-2 and TRBJ2-1; a weak D match, TRBD1 (5 bases). The V end was cut by 1 base, the J end by 7 bases, with 17 bases between. The CDR3 totals 16 residues. CDR1 is LGHNA, CDR2 YNFKEQ, per germline. CDR3 region: CASSQVQGNPLNEQFF. The CDR3 DNA sequence: TGTGCCAGCAGCCAAGTTCAGGGAAACCCCTTGAATGAGCAGTTCTTC.

Written as DNA, the CDR3 is TGCGCCACCTCCGCGGTGGGAGGCACAGATACGCAGTATTTT. Its translation is CATSAVGGTDTQYF. The chain carries TRBV10-1 and TRBJ2-3, with D perhaps matching TRBD2 (5 bases). Germline V gene data show CDR1 as WNHNN and CDR2 as SYGVQD (reference sequence). The CDR3 spans 14 residues. The ends were cut back, 10 bases at V and 1 base at J, with 15 bases in the middle.

This clone was detected a few times. The V and J genes are TRBV2 and TRBJ1-1, with 7 bases that match TRBD1. Per the germline V gene, CDR1 is SNHLY and CDR2 is FYNNEI. The CDR3 extends over 14 amino acids. V lost 5 bases to trimming and J lost 1 base; unmatched junction nucleotides: 4. CDR3 sequence reads: CASSRDSQNTEAFF. CDR3 coding DNA: TGTGCCAGCAGTCGGGACAGCCAGAACACTGAAGCTTTCTTT.

The V call is TRBV28, the J call TRBJ2-7; possibly TRBD2 for D (5 bases). Trimming cost V 7 bases and J 5 bases, with 9 bases left between them. The CDR3 is made up of 11 amino acids. Germline lookup yields CDR1 MDHEN and CDR2 SYDVKM. The CDR3 coding sequence is TGTGCCAGCAACACCGGGAACGAGCAGTACTTC. This encodes CASNTGNEQYF.

V and J are TRBV5-1 and TRBJ2-1; 11 bases are a match to TRBD1. CDR1 and CDR2 (germline): SGHRS, YFSETQ. The CDR3 contains 20 residues. V shed 4 bases, J shed 1 base, and the junction held 16 bases outside the gene matches. The CDR3 DNA is TGCGCCAGCAGCACCCCTAACCTTGGACAGGGGGCGGAATCCTACAATGAGCAGTTCTTC. Its protein product is CASSTPNLGQGAESYNEQFF.

The chain is built from TRBV11-2 and TRBJ2-1; perhaps TRBD2 as D (5 bases). The CDR3 runs to 13 residues. In germline, CDR1 is SGHAT, CDR2 FQNNGV. V was pared by 1 base and J by 9 bases, with 10 bases between. The CDR3 reads CASSLAGGGEQFF. CDR3 in DNA: TGTGCCAGCAGCTTAGCAGGAGGTGGTGAGCAGTTCTTC.